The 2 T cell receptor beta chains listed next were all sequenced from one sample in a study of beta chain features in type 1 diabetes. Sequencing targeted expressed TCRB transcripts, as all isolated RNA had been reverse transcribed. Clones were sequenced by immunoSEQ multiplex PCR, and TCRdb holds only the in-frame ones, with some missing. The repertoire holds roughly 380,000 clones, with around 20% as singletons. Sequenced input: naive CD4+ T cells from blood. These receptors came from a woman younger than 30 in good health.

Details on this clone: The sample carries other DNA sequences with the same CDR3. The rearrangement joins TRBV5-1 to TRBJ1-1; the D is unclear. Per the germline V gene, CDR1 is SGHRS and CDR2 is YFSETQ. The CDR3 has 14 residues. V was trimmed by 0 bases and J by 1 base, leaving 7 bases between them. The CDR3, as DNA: TGCGCCAGCAGCTTGGTGAGAGGGAACACTGAAGCTTTCTTT. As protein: CASSLVRGNTEAFF.

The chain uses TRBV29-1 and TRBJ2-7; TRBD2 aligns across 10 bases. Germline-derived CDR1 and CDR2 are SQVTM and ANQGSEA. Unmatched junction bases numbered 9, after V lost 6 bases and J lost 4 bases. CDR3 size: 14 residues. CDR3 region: CSVARLAGVYEQYF. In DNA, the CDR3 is TGCAGCGTCGCCCGCCTAGCGGGAGTTTACGAGCAGTACTTC.